This TCR beta chain appears in the sequencing data of a study of beta chain features in type 1 diabetes. About the study: Cell yields, age and gender were similar between patients and healthy donors.

Trimming removed 3 bases at V and 8 bases at J, with 8 bases between. CDR3 length equals 11 residues. Germline lookup yields CDR1 SGDLS and CDR2 YYNGEE. Purity exceeded 95% in all sorted populations. There are a few counts of this clone. What it recognizes is unknown. The whole isolated RNA underwent reverse transcription, so sequencing captured expressed TCRB transcripts. Data came from immunoSEQ multiplex PCR; TCRdb stores just in-frame clones and leaves some out. Here the sample spans over 600,000 clones, under 15% being singletons. Regarding the study as a whole: Across all four CD4+ subsets, people with type 1 diabetes showed modestly shorter TCRB CDR3s. Among type 1 diabetes patients, VDJ junctions had fewer insertions and more deletions. The naive, central memory and Treg TCRB repertoires looked more alike in patients than they did in healthy donors.

The sequence came from a man between 25 and 39 years old with type 1 diabetes. Sequencing input: naive CD4+ T cells from blood. The chain uses TRBV9 and TRBJ2-5; D gene unclear. The chain's CDR3 is CASSDTYTQYF. In DNA, the CDR3 is TGTGCCAGCAGCGACACATACACCCAGTACTTC.